Shown below are 19 T cell receptor beta chains from a single sample sequenced in a study of T cell responses to AZD1222 COVID-19 vaccine. Assay used: immunoSEQ multiplex PCR; TCRdb lists only in-frame clones, some missing. The table has approximately 150,000 clones, about nine tenths seen once. Specimen: peripheral blood, collected 28 days after the second AZD1222 dose. These TCRs come from an adult who received the AZD1222 COVID-19 vaccine.

This clone has just a few counts. The chain recombines TRBV4-2 with TRBJ1-1; 7 bases are a match to TRBD1. J gave up 1 base and V 4 bases, and 9 bases lay outside the gene matches. Germline-derived CDR1 and CDR2 are LGHNA and YNFKEQ. This CDR3 is built from 16 residues. CDR3 sequence (DNA): TGTGCCAGCAGCCTCTCGCCCGGGACAGAGAACACTGAAGCTTTCTTT. This codes for CASSLSPGTENTEAFF.

CDR3 amino acids: CASSLTGDGELFF. The CDR3 region has the DNA TGTGCCAGCAGCCTAACGGGGGACGGGGAGCTGTTTTTT. The rearrangement links TRBV13 to TRBJ2-2; TRBD2 might be the D (6 bases). The length of the CDR3 is 13 residues. Germline V gene sequence: CDR1 PRHDT, CDR2 FYEKMQ (reference sequence). Trimming left V 5 bases short and J 7 bases short, with 11 bases between.

This chain connects TRBV7-3 to TRBJ1-1; possible D gene TRBD1, 5 bases. Trimming removed 6 bases at V and 4 bases at J, with 12 bases between. The V gene's germline CDR1 is SGHTA and CDR2 FQGTGA. The CDR3 covers 13 residues. The CDR3: CASSTYRGTEAFF. The CDR3 nucleotides read TGTGCCAGCAGTACCTATAGGGGCACTGAAGCTTTCTTT.

The chain combines TRBV25-1 with TRBJ1-1, with TRBD1 as a possible D gene (5 bases). This CDR3 is 14 amino acids long. Trimming removed 2 bases from V and 1 base from J, with 8 bases in between. Germline CDR1 MGHDK, CDR2 SYGVNS. This CDR3 reads CASSERGANTEAFF. Written as DNA, the CDR3 is TGTGCCAGCAGTGAAAGGGGAGCGAACACTGAAGCTTTCTTT.

The chain has TRBV5-1 and TRBJ1-1, with D unclear. V shed 6 bases and J shed 2 bases, with 14 bases lying between them. CDR3 length: 14 amino acids. CDR1 is SGHRS, CDR2 YFSETQ, per germline. CDR3 residues: CASTASWRNTEAFF. For the CDR3, the DNA is TGCGCCAGCACGGCGAGTTGGAGAAACACTGAAGCTTTCTTT.

The CDR3 spells CASSPGGRNGYTF. In DNA, the CDR3 is TGTGCCAGCTCACCAGGGGGCAGAAATGGCTACACCTTC. V and J are TRBV18 and TRBJ1-2; D is possibly TRBD1 (6 bases). The germline gives CDR1 KGHSH, CDR2 LQKENI. V was cut by 2 bases and J by 6 bases, with 10 bases left in between. The CDR3 spans 13 residues.

The V and J genes are TRBV7-2 and TRBJ1-2; 9 bases are shared with TRBD1. The germline CDR1 and CDR2 sequences are SGHTA and FQGNSA. The CDR3 covers 18 residues. The trim removed 5 bases at V and 4 bases at J, leaving 17 bases unmatched. The CDR3 region is CASSLINLGQGNTYGYTF. CDR3 coding DNA: TGTGCCAGCAGCCTTATCAATCTCGGACAGGGGAATACCTATGGCTACACCTTC.

The rearrangement joins TRBV5-4 to TRBJ2-3; 12 bases map to TRBD2. V lost 2 bases to trimming and J lost 3 bases; unmatched junction nucleotides: 13. CDR3 length: 19 residues. Per germline, CDR1 SGHNT and CDR2 YYREEE (reference sequence). CDR3 sequence: CASSFVLTSGSVATDTQYF. The CDR3 DNA follows: TGTGCCAGCAGCTTCGTCCTGACTAGCGGGAGTGTGGCTACAGATACGCAGTATTTT.

This clone was seen more than once but under ten times. The chain links TRBV4-3 to TRBJ1-2; maybe TRBD1 (5 bases). Germline CDR1 LGHNA, CDR2 YSLEER. The germline V and J ends were trimmed by 0 bases and 3 bases, with 20 bases remaining between them. CDR3 length: 18 amino acids. CDR3 coding DNA: TGCGCCAGCAGCCAAGAGGTCAGCTCGGGACTTATATACTATGGCTACACCTTC. Translated: CASSQEVSSGLIYYGYTF.

This clone was found a few times. The chain couples TRBV28 to TRBJ1-2; the D gene is possibly TRBD1 (6 bases). Germline values: CDR1 MDHEN, CDR2 SYDVKM. The V gene lost 5 bases and the J gene lost 0 bases, with 16 bases spanning the gap. CDR3 size: 16 residues. Written as DNA, the CDR3 is TGTGCCAGCAGTCTACATACAGGGACGACTAACTATGGCTACACCTTC. Residues: CASSLHTGTTNYGYTF.

The genes are TRBV9 and TRBJ2-3, with 9 bases identical to TRBD2. V gave up 0 bases and J gave up 5 bases; unmatched junction bases: 10. Germline values: CDR1 SGDLS, CDR2 YYNGEE. There are 17 residues in the CDR3. The CDR3 DNA sequence: TGTGCCAGCAGCGTAGAGGCGGGGGGGCGGCGGGAAGATACGCAGTATTTT. It is translated as CASSVEAGGRREDTQYF.

The chain employs TRBV6-5 and TRBJ2-1; D is uncertain. The CDR3 extends over 15 amino acids. The germline V gene encodes CDR1 MNHEY and CDR2 SVGAGI. Between the trimmed V and J ends, which lost 5 bases and 5 bases, there was a span of 16 bases. The CDR3: CASSQLLDLHNEQFF. The CDR3 nucleotides are TGTGCCAGCAGTCAGCTCCTGGACCTTCACAATGAGCAGTTCTTC.

This clone was counted a single time. The chain recombines TRBV6-5 with TRBJ2-2; TRBD1 agrees at 7 bases. J lost 4 bases, V lost 8 bases, and 7 bases had no gene match. The CDR3 is made up of 14 amino acids. Per germline, CDR1 MNHEY and CDR2 SVGAGI. Here the CDR3 DNA reads TGTGCCAGCGCCTGGGACAGTTCCACCGGGGAGCTGTTTTTT. It codes for CASAWDSSTGELFF.

V usage is TRBV27 and J usage is TRBJ1-1; perhaps TRBD1 as D (6 bases). The V end lost 7 bases, the J end lost 1 base, and 16 bases lay between the germline ends. Per the germline V gene, CDR1 is MNHEY and CDR2 is SMNVEV (reference sequence). CDR3 length: 15 amino acids. DNA for the CDR3: TGTGCCAGCACCTATACAGGGTATGGGAACACTGAAGCTTTCTTT. Translating it yields CASTYTGYGNTEAFF.

The chain employs TRBV4-1 and TRBJ2-7, with D hard to call. Germline assignment: CDR1 MGHRA and CDR2 YSYEKL. CDR3 length: 16 residues. Trimming shortened V by 0 bases and J by 0 bases, and 12 bases separated the two germline ends. Written as DNA, the CDR3 is TGCGCCAGCAGCCAAGATTCCGCAGGTAGCTCCTACGAGCAGTACTTC. Translated, it gives CASSQDSAGSSYEQYF.

The V call is TRBV6-5, the J call TRBJ1-3; D not certain. V was pared by 6 bases and J by 3 bases, with 15 bases between. Germline CDR1 MNHEY, CDR2 SVGAGI. The CDR3 spans 15 residues. CDR3 coding DNA: TGTGCCAGCAGGTCTCCGGGAGGGTTTGGAAACACCATATATTTT. Residues: CASRSPGGFGNTIYF.

The V call is TRBV24-1, the J call TRBJ2-2; 8 bases map to TRBD2. This CDR3 is built from 16 residues. With 4 bases clipped from V and 0 bases from J, the junction kept 3 bases outside the gene matches. Looked up from germline, CDR1 is KGHDR and CDR2 is SFDVKD. The chain's CDR3 is CATSEGAGANTGELFF. The CDR3 region has the DNA TGTGCCACCAGTGAGGGAGCGGGGGCGAACACCGGGGAGCTGTTTTTT.

The rearrangement uses TRBV7-9 and TRBJ2-5; D uncertain. The CDR3 sequence is 14 residues long. CDR1 SEHNR and CDR2 FQNEAQ come from the germline V gene (reference sequence). The V and J ends lost 7 bases and 1 base respectively, with 13 bases between them. CDR3 residues: CASNNMGSQETQYF. For the CDR3, the DNA is TGTGCCAGCAACAACATGGGCAGCCAAGAGACCCAGTACTTC.

The genes are TRBV6-1 and TRBJ1-1, with D perhaps matching TRBD1 (5 bases). Trimming removed 0 bases from V and 4 bases from J, with 6 bases in between. From germline, CDR1 is MNHNS and CDR2 SASEGT. The CDR3 length is 13 residues. The CDR3 DNA is TGTGCCAGCAGTGAAGCGGGGGGCACTGAAGCTTTCTTT. Its protein product is CASSEAGGTEAFF.